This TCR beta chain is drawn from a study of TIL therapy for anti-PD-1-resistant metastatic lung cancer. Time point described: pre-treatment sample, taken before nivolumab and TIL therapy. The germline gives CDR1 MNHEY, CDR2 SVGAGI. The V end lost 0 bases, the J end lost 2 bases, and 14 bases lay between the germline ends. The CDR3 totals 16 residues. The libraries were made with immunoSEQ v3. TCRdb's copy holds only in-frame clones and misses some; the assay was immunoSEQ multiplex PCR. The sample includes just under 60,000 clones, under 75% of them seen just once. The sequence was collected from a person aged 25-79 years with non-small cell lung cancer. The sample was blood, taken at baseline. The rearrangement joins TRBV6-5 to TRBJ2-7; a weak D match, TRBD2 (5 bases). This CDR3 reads CASSYSGGLNAYEQYF. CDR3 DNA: TGTGCCAGCAGTTACTCTGGAGGACTCAACGCCTACGAGCAGTACTTC.